Sequencing of this T cell receptor (beta chain) was carried out in a study of CD8 T cells in ankylosing spondylitis. Comments on this clonotype: Its cognate antigen is unknown.

In making TCR beta libraries, quantitative 5'-RACE with molecular barcodes was used. MiXCR, run by TCRdb on the 5' RACE reads, gives a single entry per CDR3 protein. The table lists 150,000 to 200,000 distinct CDR3 sequences, 10% to 15% of them singletons. Study-level points and caveats: Clones linked to disease were reported to show significant enrichment in matched ankylosing spondylitis synovial fluid. Reactive arthritis synovial fluid and blood were previously reported to contain some motif variants.

The sample comprised blood, either unsorted or a sorted T cell fraction (not recorded which). The TCR comes from a female donor with ankylosing spondylitis or in good health (not recorded which).

The CDR3 here is CSVGGPAGAYEQYF. DNA for the CDR3: TGCAGTGTTGGGGGGCCAGCGGGAGCGTACGAGCAGTACTTC. The genes are TRBV20-1 and TRBJ2-7, with TRBD2 matching 8 bases. The CDR3 runs 14 residues. The germline V gene has CDR1 DFQATT and CDR2 SNEGSKA (reference sequence). Trimming took 7 bases from V and 4 from J; bases not matched to a gene: 12.